The sequence of this T cell receptor (beta chain) was determined in a study of cytomegalovirus exposure and HLA in healthy donors. Overall study: In terms of ancestry, the Caucasian-associated cluster contained more than 65% of the roughly 400 genotyped donors. General study results and limits: Indistinguishability led to the exclusion of some V segments, TRBV6-2 and TRBV6-3 included.

Concerning this clone: Its matching antigen is unknown.

PCR was performed using 60 Vbeta and 13 Jbeta primers. Here immunoSEQ multiplex PCR was the method, and the copy in TCRdb shows in-frame clones only, minus some. The sample lists more than 150,000 clones, around 80% occurring once. The length of the CDR3 is 15 residues. The germline gives CDR1 LNHDA, CDR2 SQIVND (reference sequence). V lost 6 bases, J lost 2 bases, and 8 bases stayed unmatched. This TCR derives from a man younger than 35 in good health and CMV-seronegative. V is TRBV19 and J is TRBJ2-3; 7 bases line up with TRBD1. The sequenced sample consisted of PBMCs. In nucleotides, the CDR3 is TGTGCCAGTAGCCTCCGGGACAGTCACACAGATACGCAGTATTTT. Translating it yields CASSLRDSHTDTQYF. The variable domain in full, with the rest retrieved from reference TRBV19 and TRBJ2-3, is DGGITQSPKYLFRKEGQNVTLSCEQNLNHDAMYWYRQDPGQGLRLIYYSQIVNDFQKGDIAEGYSVSREKKESFPLTVTSAQKNPTAFYLCASSLRDSHTDTQYFGPGTRLTVL.